The rows below give T cell receptor beta chains drawn from one sample of a study of blood T cell repertoires in COVID-19. Using immunoSEQ multiplex PCR, the repertoire was profiled, and TCRdb retains in-frame clones only, with some absent. The sample lists 170,000 or so clones; 85% to 90% were seen once. The sample consisted of peripheral blood. These receptors originate from a man aged 35 to 55 with active or convalescent COVID-19. Both conserved end residues are part of each CDR3. D genes are given only for firm matches.

J gene	V gene	D gene	CDR3 DNA	CDR3 protein
TRBJ1-3	TRBV3-1/TRBV3-2	.	TGTGCCAGCAGCCAAGATTCCATCCCTGGAAACACCATATATTTT	CASSQDSIPGNTIYF
TRBJ1-2	TRBV9	TRBD1	TGTGCCAGCAGCCCACGGACAGGGGATGGCTACACCTTC	CASSPRTGDGYTF
TRBJ2-2	TRBV2	.	TGTGCCAGCAGGGATTCAAGACTTAAAACCGGGGAGCTGTTTTTT	CASRDSRLKTGELFF
TRBJ2-7	TRBV19	TRBD1	TGTGCCAGTAGTATCGGACAGGCCACCTACGAGCAGTACTTC	CASSIGQATYEQYF
TRBJ1-2	TRBV11-1	TRBD1	TGTGCCAGCAGCTCAGGAACAGGGGAGGAAGGCTACACCTTC	CASSSGTGEEGYTF
TRBJ2-7	TRBV28	.	TGTGCCAGCAGTACAGTGCACGAGCAGTACTTC	CASSTVHEQYF
TRBJ2-4	TRBV28	TRBD2	TGTGCCAGCAGTCCGACCGGGAGGGAACTAAACATTCAGTACTTC	CASSPTGRELNIQYF
TRBJ1-1	TRBV7-6	.	TGTGCCAGCAGTTGGAACCCAGGGGTAGGCACTGAAGCTTTCTTT	CASSWNPGVGTEAFF
TRBJ2-1	TRBV11-2	TRBD2	TGTGCCAGCAGCTTAGCTAGCGGGGGAGTCGGGTTCTTC	CASSLASGGVGFF
TRBJ1-4	TRBV19	TRBD1	TGTGCCAGTAGTATACAACAGGGGTGGAGTGAAAAACTGTTTTTT	CASSIQQGWSEKLFF
TRBJ2-7	TRBV21-1	.	TGTGCCAGCAGCAAAGCGCCGTCGCAGGGGAATTACGAGCAGTACTTC	CASSKAPSQGNYEQYF
TRBJ1-1	TRBV6-5	.	TGTGCCAGCAGTCCTATAACCCGTCTGAGCGCTGAAGCTTTCTTT	CASSPITRLSAEAFF
TRBJ1-2	TRBV13	TRBD1	TGTGCCAGCAGCACCCGACAGGGGGCGTTAAATGGCTACACCTTC	CASSTRQGALNGYTF